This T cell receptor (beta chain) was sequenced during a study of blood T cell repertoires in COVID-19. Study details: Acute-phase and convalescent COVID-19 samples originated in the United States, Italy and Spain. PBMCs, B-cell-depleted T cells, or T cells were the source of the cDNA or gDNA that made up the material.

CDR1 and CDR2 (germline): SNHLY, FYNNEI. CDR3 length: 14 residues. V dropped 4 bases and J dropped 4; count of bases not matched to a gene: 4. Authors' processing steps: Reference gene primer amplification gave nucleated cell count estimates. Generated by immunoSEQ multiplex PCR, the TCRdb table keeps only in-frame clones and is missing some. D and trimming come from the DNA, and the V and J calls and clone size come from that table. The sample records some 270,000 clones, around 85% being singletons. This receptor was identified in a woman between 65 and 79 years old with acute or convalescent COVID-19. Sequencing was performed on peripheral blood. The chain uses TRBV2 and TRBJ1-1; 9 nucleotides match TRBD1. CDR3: CASSGSDRGTEAFF. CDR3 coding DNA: TGTGCCAGCAGTGGATCGGACAGGGGCACTGAAGCTTTCTTT.